These 6 T cell receptor beta chains came from one sample sequenced in a study of blood T cells in healthy people across ages. Using a J-beta primer mix together with a sample-barcoded 5' primer, a second PCR was run for about 7 to 12 cycles. TCRdb re-called the 5' RACE reads through MiXCR, storing one row per CDR3 protein. The data show 1.4 million or so distinct CDR3 sequences, approximately 42% seen once. The sample was blood. Receptor source: a woman aged 18 to 35 in good health.

The chain couples TRBV27 to TRBJ2-1, with D uncertain. Germline V gives CDR1 MNHEY, CDR2 SMNVEV (reference sequence). The CDR3 sequence is 15 residues long. The germline V and J ends were trimmed by 7 bases and 6 bases, with 19 bases remaining between them. The CDR3 region has the DNA TGTGCCAGCACCTCCTTACGGGTCCGCGGCAATGAGCAGTTCTTC. Protein sequence: CASTSLRVRGNEQFF.

The rearrangement uses TRBV25-1 and TRBJ2-3; 7 positions match TRBD2. J gave up 0 bases and V 7 bases, and 4 bases lay outside the gene matches. The CDR3 sequence is 14 residues long. Germline CDR1 MGHDK, CDR2 SYGVNS. The CDR3 here is CASNRGGSTDTQYF. The CDR3 nucleotides read TGTGCCAGCAACCGCGGGGGTAGCACAGATACGCAGTATTTT.

The chain uses TRBV9 and TRBJ2-3; possible D gene TRBD1, 5 bases. The germline CDR1 and CDR2 sequences are SGDLS and YYNGEE. V dropped 4 bases and J dropped 2 bases, with 14 bases sitting between them. The CDR3 loop spans 15 amino acids. The CDR3 nucleotides read TGTGCCAGCAGCCTAGACAGCGTTTACACAGATACGCAGTATTTT. Translated: CASSLDSVYTDTQYF.

This clonotype showed up just a few times. This sequence joins TRBV9 and TRBJ2-6, with 7 bases fitting TRBD2. Per germline, CDR1 SGDLS and CDR2 YYNGEE. The CDR3 loop spans 17 amino acids. The ends lost 4 bases at V and 1 base at J; junction bases unmatched: 8. This CDR3 is CASSPPGLMSGANVLTF. CDR3 nucleotide sequence: TGTGCCAGCAGCCCCCCGGGACTAATGTCTGGGGCCAACGTCCTGACTTTC. Supplemented by reference TRBV9 and TRBJ2-6, the full variable domain reads DSGVTQTPKHLITATGQRVTLRCSPRSGDLSVYWYQQSLDQGLQFLIQYYNGEERAKGNILERFSAQQFPDLHSELNLSSLELGDSALYFCASSPPGLMSGANVLTFGAGSRLTVL.

V is TRBV6-6 and J is TRBJ2-1; no reliable D call. With 6 bases removed from V and 13 bases from J, the gap between germline ends came to 25 bases. CDR1 and CDR2 from the germline V gene are MNHNY and SVGAGI (reference sequence). This CDR3 region has 15 residues. The CDR3 DNA follows: TGTGCCAGCAGGACACCCGGGCCAAGAAGAGAGACCCAGTTCTTC. It yields the protein CASRTPGPRRETQFF.

This CDR3 reads CASSLAPSGGVDEQYF. The CDR3 DNA sequence: TGTGCCAGCAGCTTGGCCCCTTCGGGGGGTGTGGACGAGCAGTACTTC. This sequence joins TRBV5-6 and TRBJ2-5; 7 nucleotides match TRBD2. The closer fit of TRBJ2-7 to the DNA end suggests the J call may be wrong. The germline V gene has CDR1 SGHDT and CDR2 YYEEEE. The CDR3 loop spans 16 amino acids.